This TCR beta chain was retrieved from a study of identical twins. With regard to this clonotype: What it recognizes is unknown. A much larger clone lies one base from this, so it may be a read error.

TCRdb used MiXCR to reprocess the 5' RACE reads, holding one entry per CDR3 protein. Among approximately 410,000 distinct CDR3 sequences, less than 20% were seen once, and the ten largest hold roughly an eighth. Healthy Caucasians provided all donations. Study-wide results and limits: Diverse VJ usage suggested most zero-insertion clonotypes were not invariant T cells. Rather than following the same donors, the conclusions depended on cross-sectional statistical analysis. Whereas memory repertoires showed no such difference, abundant cord blood beta clonotypes carried fewer insertions.

Per germline, CDR1 DFQATT and CDR2 SNEGSKA (reference sequence). V lost 3 bases to trimming and J lost 3 bases, with 12 bases between them. This CDR3 is built from 14 residues. V and J are TRBV20-1 and TRBJ1-5; D unresolved. The specimen sequenced was naive T cells sorted from blood. The receptor was derived from a man aged 50 to 59 in good health. CDR3 sequence reads: CSASRPDTNQPQHF. The DNA of the CDR3 is TGCAGTGCTAGTCGGCCAGATACCAATCAGCCCCAGCATTTT.